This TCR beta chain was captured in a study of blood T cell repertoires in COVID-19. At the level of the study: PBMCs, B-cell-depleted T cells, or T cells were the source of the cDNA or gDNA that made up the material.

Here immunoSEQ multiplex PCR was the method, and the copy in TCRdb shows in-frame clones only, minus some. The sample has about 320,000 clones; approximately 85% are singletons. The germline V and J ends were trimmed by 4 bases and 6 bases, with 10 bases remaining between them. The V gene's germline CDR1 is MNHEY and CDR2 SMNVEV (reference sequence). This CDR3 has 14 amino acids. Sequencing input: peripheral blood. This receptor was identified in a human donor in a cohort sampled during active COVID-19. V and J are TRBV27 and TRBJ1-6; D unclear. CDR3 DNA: TGTGCCAGCAGTTGGAGACCGATTAATTCACCCCTCCACTTT. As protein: CASSWRPINSPLHF.